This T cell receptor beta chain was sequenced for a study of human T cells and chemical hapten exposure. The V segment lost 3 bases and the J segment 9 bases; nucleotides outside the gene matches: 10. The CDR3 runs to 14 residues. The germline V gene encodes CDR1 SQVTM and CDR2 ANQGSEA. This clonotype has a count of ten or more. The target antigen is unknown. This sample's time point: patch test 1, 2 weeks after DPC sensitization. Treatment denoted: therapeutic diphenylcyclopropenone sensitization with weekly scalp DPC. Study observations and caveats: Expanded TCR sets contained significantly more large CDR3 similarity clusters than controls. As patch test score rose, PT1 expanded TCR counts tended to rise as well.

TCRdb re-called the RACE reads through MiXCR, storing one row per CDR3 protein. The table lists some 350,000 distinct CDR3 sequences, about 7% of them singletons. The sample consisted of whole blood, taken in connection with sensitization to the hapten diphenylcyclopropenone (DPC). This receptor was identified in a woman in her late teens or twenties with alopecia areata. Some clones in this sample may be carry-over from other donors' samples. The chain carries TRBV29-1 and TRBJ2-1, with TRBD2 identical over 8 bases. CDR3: CSVDTQRGIGEQFF. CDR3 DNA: TGCAGCGTTGACACCCAGCGGGGGATTGGTGAGCAGTTCTTC.